This record concerns one TCR beta chain sequence. The target of this receptor is not known. No much larger clonotype is one base removed from it; base qualities were not supplied. These data come from a study of post-analysis software for immune sequencing data (dated by TCRdb to the mid-2010s). For context, the study as a whole: Disease courses on record covered relapsing-remitting, secondary progressive and progressive-relapsing multiple sclerosis, though some patients had no subtype annotation. The patient repertoires were set against under 12 previously published healthy control repertoires from donors whose ages ranged from roughly 6 to 26 years. A subset of samples was prepared in parallel using single-end sample barcoding, then pooled and co-amplified after Illumina adapter ligation. Paper-wide results and their limitations: Four to six TRBV segments, including TRBV5-6, TRBV5-1 and TRBV20-1, were significantly more frequent in patients than controls. The control group was slightly older than the multiple sclerosis patient group. When samples were clustered directly using the F measure, samples prepared in the same batch co-clustered strongly, which prompted a batch-effect correction. Multiple sclerosis patients had significantly lower normalized Chao1 diversity than controls, a result that suggests substantial peripheral T-cell clonal expansion.

Cut back by 4 bases and 3 bases, the V and J ends lie 16 bases apart. Sequences DFQATT (CDR1) and SNEGSKA (CDR2) are obtained from the germline V gene (reference sequence). The CDR3 has 14 amino acids, counting the end cysteine and phenylalanine. CDR3 DNA only is kept here, 42 bases in frame from base 1. To demonstrate the VDJtools post-analysis software, TCR beta repertoires were profiled from the peripheral blood of more than ten young patients with multiple sclerosis. Multiple sclerosis patients were children and adolescents aged roughly 6 to 17 years. Receptor libraries were prepared by PCR. The instrument given in TCRdb is Illumina HiSeq 2500. To reduce PCR and sequencing biases, unique molecular identifiers were built into the TCR beta cDNA libraries. Every 1 to 10 million input T cells yielded 500,000 or so cDNA molecules, meaning each molecule approximated one T cell. Patient libraries were prepared and sequenced with the same protocol used for the earlier healthy control dataset. Within a given batch, samples were prepared together, multiplexed and sequenced on the same HiSeq lane. For the original study's pipeline: Raw barcoded reads were processed with MIGEC, and single-read molecular identifier groups were discarded before consensus assembly and CDR3 extraction. VDJtools was used for post-analysis of the clonotype tables, and diversity was normalized by down-sampling every dataset to the size of the smallest sample. Repertoire overlap clustering matched CDR3 amino acid but not nucleotide sequences to correct batch-related cross-sample contamination. TCRdb reran the public reads through fastp at Q25 and MiXCR, keeping productive beta chains. One record per CDR3 amino acid sequence lists the most common genes and DNA. The V and J calls were determined by TCRdb, not by the authors. The sample table records approximately 570,000 distinct CDR3 sequences; 44% of these occur just once. Roughly 1.7% of the sample is in the top ten clones.

What was sequenced was blood. The TCR sequence derives from a girl aged 5-17 years with multiple sclerosis. The V gene is TRBV20-1 and the J gene is TRBJ2-7; the D gene is perhaps TRBD1, on 5 matching bases. The CDR3 region: CSAIRTSRHYEQYF. The nucleotide sequence is TGCAGTGCTATAAGGACATCGAGACACTACGAGCAGTACTTC.